Below are 4 T cell receptor beta chains sequenced from a single sample in a study of identical twins. Using its own MiXCR run on the 5' RACE reads, TCRdb lists one record per CDR3 protein. The sample contains more than 250,000 distinct CDR3 sequences, about 8.9% of which appear only once. Another study also made use of these data, one on yellow fever vaccine responses in identical twins.

What was sequenced was memory (CD45RO+) T cells sorted from blood. Receptors were obtained from a woman aged 18-29 years in good health.

The V gene is TRBV7-9, the J gene TRBJ1-2; 7 nucleotides match TRBD1. Per the germline V gene, CDR1 is SEHNR and CDR2 is FQNEAQ (reference sequence). V was clipped by 5 bases and J by 5 bases; unmatched bases: 14. This CDR3 region has 16 residues. The CDR3 here is CASSLDRAPLRYGYTF. In DNA, the CDR3 is TGTGCCAGCAGCCTTGACAGGGCCCCCTTACGGTATGGCTACACCTTC.

The CDR3, as DNA: TGTGCCAGTATCCCGGCAGCTGGCAATCAGCCCCAGCATTTT. It codes for CASIPAAGNQPQHF. V and J are TRBV19 and TRBJ1-5; D gene unclear. Per germline, CDR1 LNHDA and CDR2 SQIVND (reference sequence). V lost 7 bases and J 2 bases, leaving 12 bases between the germline ends. The CDR3 length is 14 residues.

J is TRBJ1-6 and V is TRBV28, with D perhaps matching TRBD1 (6 bases). The V gene lost 5 bases and the J gene lost 4 bases, with 12 bases spanning the gap. Germline loops: CDR1 MDHEN, CDR2 SYDVKM. There are 15 residues in the CDR3. CDR3 loop: CASSRSQGYNSPLHF. CDR3 nucleotides: TGTGCCAGCAGTCGATCGCAGGGGTATAATTCACCCCTCCACTTT. The variable domain in full, completed from reference TRBV28 and TRBJ1-6, reads DVKVTQSSRYLVKRTGEKVFLECVQDMDHENMFWYRQDPGLGLRLIYFSYDVKMKEKGDIPEGYSVSREKKERFSLILESASTNQTSMYLCASSRSQGYNSPLHFGNGTRLTVT.

There are a few counts of this clonotype. The chain recombines TRBV28 with TRBJ1-2; 9 positions match TRBD1. J gave up 7 bases and V 5 bases, and 8 bases lay outside the gene matches. The germline gives CDR1 MDHEN, CDR2 SYDVKM. CDR3 length: 14 amino acids. The CDR3: CASSQEGQGAGYTF. CDR3 bases: TGTGCCAGCAGTCAAGAGGGACAGGGCGCTGGCTACACCTTC.